A selection of T cell receptor beta chains follows, all from one sample in a study of blood T cell repertoires in COVID-19. The method was immunoSEQ multiplex PCR; TCRdb's version includes in-frame clones alone and lacks a portion of them. Of over 100,000 clones listed, about 78% were seen once; the top ten hold approximately 4.2%. Material for sequencing was peripheral blood. Source of these receptors: a human donor in a cohort sampled during active or convalescent COVID-19. CDR3s include the opening cysteine and the closing phenylalanine or tryptophan. Each record gives: D gene, CDR3 length, V gene, clone size, J gene, CDR3 protein, CDR3 DNA. A D gene is named only where the DNA matches it firmly. Clone size is shown for a subset of rows, as once, few, many or a class of expanded clone.

>-|15|TRBV21-1|-|TRBJ2-2
CASSSQGRYTGELFF
TGTGCCAGCAGCAGCCAGGGGCGATACACCGGGGAGCTGTTTTTT
>TRBD2|14|TRBV4-3|-|TRBJ2-5
CASSQGLALETQYF
TGCGCCAGCAGCCAAGGACTAGCCTTAGAGACCCAGTACTTC
>-|15|TRBV19|-|TRBJ1-1
CASSIVMGQNTEAFF
TGTGCCAGTAGTATAGTGATGGGCCAGAACACTGAAGCTTTCTTT
>TRBD2|19|TRBV10-3|-|TRBJ2-7
CAISASRGTGGRQAYEQYF
TGTGCCATCAGTGCCTCTCGAGGGACGGGGGGGCGACAAGCCTACGAGCAGTACTTC
>-|13|TRBV5-1|-|TRBJ1-2
CASSRDIYYGYTF
TGCGCCAGCAGCAGGGACATTTACTATGGCTACACCTTC
>TRBD1|15|TRBV5-1|-|TRBJ2-5
CASSFQGAREETQYF
TGCGCCAGCAGCTTCCAGGGGGCGCGGGAAGAGACCCAGTACTTC
>TRBD1|15|TRBV18|-|TRBJ2-5
CASSPQQGGQETQYF
TGTGCCAGCTCACCCCAACAGGGGGGTCAAGAGACCCAGTACTTC
>TRBD1|16|TRBV6-1|-|TRBJ2-7
CASSEAGRGLTYEQYF
TGTGCCAGCAGTGAAGCGGGCAGGGGGCTCACCTACGAGCAGTACTTC
>TRBD1|17|TRBV7-8|few|TRBJ2-3
CASSVAWTGGETDTQYF
TGTGCCAGCAGCGTAGCCTGGACAGGGGGCGAAACAGATACGCAGTATTTT
>-|12|TRBV20-1|-|TRBJ2-5
CSASHSQETQYF
TGCAGTGCTAGTCACAGCCAAGAGACCCAGTACTTC
>TRBD1|13|TRBV24-1|medium-sized|TRBJ1-6
CATRTGGASPLHF
TGTGCCACCAGGACAGGGGGCGCGTCACCCCTCCACTTT
>-|11|TRBV24-1|-|TRBJ1-2
CATSSTGGYTF
TGTGCCACCAGTTCAACGGGAGGCTACACCTTC
>-|11|TRBV20-1|-|TRBJ2-3
CSARFRDTQYF
TGCAGTGCTAGATTCAGAGATACGCAGTATTTT
>-|12|TRBV3-1/TRBV3-2|-|TRBJ2-7
CASSQDARRQYF
TGTGCCAGCAGCCAAGATGCGCGAAGACAGTACTTC
>TRBD2|15|TRBV11-2|-|TRBJ2-7
CASRTLAGPTYEQYF
TGTGCCAGCAGAACCCTAGCGGGACCCACCTACGAGCAGTACTTC
>TRBD1|16|TRBV7-3|few|TRBJ2-5
CASSPRDRGLGETQYF
TGTGCCAGCAGCCCCCGGGACAGGGGGCTGGGGGAGACCCAGTACTTC
>-|14|TRBV6-2/TRBV6-3|few|TRBJ2-7
CASSYSLANYEQYF
TGTGCCAGCAGTTACTCTCTAGCAAACTACGAGCAGTACTTC
>TRBD1|13|TRBV11-1|-|TRBJ2-3
CASSWTGPDTQYF
TGTGCCAGCAGTTGGACAGGGCCAGATACGCAGTATTTT
>-|14|TRBV6-5|-|TRBJ2-7
CASRRDTYSYEQYF
TGTGCCAGCAGGCGAGACACATACTCCTACGAGCAGTACTTC
>-|18|TRBV7-9|-|TRBJ1-6
CASSLVHSGEIFYSPLHF
TGTGCCAGCAGCTTAGTTCATTCAGGGGAGATTTTTTATTCACCCCTCCACTTT
>-|14|TRBV27|-|TRBJ2-7
CASTQGQGLYEQYF
TGTGCCAGCACCCAGGGCCAGGGGTTATACGAGCAGTACTTC
>TRBD1|16|TRBV6-2/TRBV6-3|-|TRBJ2-7
CASSPGAGTGYYEQYF
TGTGCCAGCAGTCCCGGGGCCGGGACAGGATACTACGAGCAGTACTTC
>-|12|TRBV7-2|-|TRBJ1-1
CASSLYYTEAFF
TGTGCCAGCAGCTTATACTACACTGAAGCTTTCTTT
>TRBD1|15|TRBV3-1/TRBV3-2|-|TRBJ1-5
CASSQSTGGHQPQHF
TGTGCCAGCAGCCAATCTACAGGGGGCCATCAGCCCCAGCATTTT
>-|14|TRBV7-9|few|TRBJ1-1
CASSQTVPDTEAFF
TGTGCCAGCAGCCAAACAGTTCCGGACACTGAAGCTTTCTTT
>-|15|TRBV7-7|-|TRBJ2-5
CASSPLTTYGETQYF
TGTGCTAGCAGCCCCCTGACGACTTATGGAGAGACCCAGTACTTC
>TRBD2|15|TRBV11-2|-|TRBJ2-3
CASQGRGLAPDTQYF
TGTGCCAGCCAAGGGCGAGGACTAGCCCCAGATACGCAGTATTTT
>-|13|TRBV3-1/TRBV3-2|once|TRBJ2-3
CASSLEKGDTQYF
TGTGCCAGCAGCCTCGAGAAGGGGGATACGCAGTATTTT
>-|15|TRBV6-2/TRBV6-3|-|TRBJ1-5
CASSYRRGPNQPQHF
TGTGCCAGCAGTTACCGGAGGGGACCGAATCAGCCCCAGCATTTT
>-|17|TRBV4-1|-|TRBJ1-2
CASSPKGVQPFSVTYTF
TGCGCCAGCAGCCCAAAGGGGGTACAGCCGTTCTCTGTAACGTACACCTTC
>-|17|TRBV12-5|-|TRBJ2-5
CASGLALTRTLQETQYF
TGTGCTAGTGGTTTGGCCCTAACTAGGACCCTACAAGAGACCCAGTACTTC
>-|14|TRBV19|few|TRBJ1-2
CASSTTGKGYGYTF
TGTGCCAGTAGTACGACAGGTAAAGGATATGGCTACACCTTC
>-|15|TRBV4-3|-|TRBJ1-5
CASSQEYRNNQPQHF
TGCGCCAGCAGCCAAGAATACAGGAACAATCAGCCCCAGCATTTT
>-|15|TRBV9|-|TRBJ1-1
CASSALQGRGTEAFF
TGTGCCAGCAGCGCCCTACAGGGAAGGGGCACTGAAGCTTTCTTT
>TRBD1|15|TRBV7-9|-|TRBJ2-1
CASSLSAGGRNEQFF
TGTGCCAGCAGCTTATCGGCAGGGGGTCGCAATGAGCAGTTCTTC
>TRBD2|18|TRBV4-3|few|TRBJ2-5
CASSHTSGGAGPRETQYF
TGCGCCAGCAGCCACACTAGCGGGGGGGCCGGGCCAAGAGAGACCCAGTACTTC
>-|16|TRBV5-1|-|TRBJ1-2
CASSLDFRGGPYGYTF
TGCGCCAGCAGCTTGGATTTCCGCGGAGGCCCCTATGGCTACACCTTC
>TRBD1|17|TRBV25-1|-|TRBJ2-2
CASGSPDRVQNTGELFF
TGTGCCAGCGGTTCCCCGGACAGGGTCCAGAACACCGGGGAGCTGTTTTTT
>TRBD1|16|TRBV3-1/TRBV3-2|-|TRBJ2-7
CASSQGTGGIGYEQYF
TGTGCCAGCAGCCAAGGGACAGGGGGAATTGGCTACGAGCAGTACTTC
>-|16|TRBV28|-|TRBJ2-7
CASSLSGTGSSYEQYF
TGTGCCAGCAGTTTATCCGGAACGGGGAGCTCCTACGAGCAGTACTTC
>-|12|TRBV28|-|TRBJ2-1
CASRGWTYEQFF
TGTGCCAGCAGGGGGTGGACTTATGAGCAGTTCTTC